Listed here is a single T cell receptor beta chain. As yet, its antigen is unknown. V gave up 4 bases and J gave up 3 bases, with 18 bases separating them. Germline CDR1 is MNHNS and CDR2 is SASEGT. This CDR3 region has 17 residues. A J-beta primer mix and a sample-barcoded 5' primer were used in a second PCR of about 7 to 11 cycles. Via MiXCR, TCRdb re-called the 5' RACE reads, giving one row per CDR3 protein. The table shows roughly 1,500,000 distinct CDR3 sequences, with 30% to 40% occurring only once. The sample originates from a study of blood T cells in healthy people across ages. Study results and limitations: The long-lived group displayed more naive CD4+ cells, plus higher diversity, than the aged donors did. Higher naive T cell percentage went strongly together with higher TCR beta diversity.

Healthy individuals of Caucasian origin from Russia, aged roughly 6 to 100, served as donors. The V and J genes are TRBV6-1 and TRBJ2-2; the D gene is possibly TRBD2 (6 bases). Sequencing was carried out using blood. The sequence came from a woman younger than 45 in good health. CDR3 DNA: TGTGCCAGCAGTGGGGAAGGAGGGGCATTCTACACCGGGGAGCTGTTTTTT. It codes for CASSGEGGAFYTGELFF.